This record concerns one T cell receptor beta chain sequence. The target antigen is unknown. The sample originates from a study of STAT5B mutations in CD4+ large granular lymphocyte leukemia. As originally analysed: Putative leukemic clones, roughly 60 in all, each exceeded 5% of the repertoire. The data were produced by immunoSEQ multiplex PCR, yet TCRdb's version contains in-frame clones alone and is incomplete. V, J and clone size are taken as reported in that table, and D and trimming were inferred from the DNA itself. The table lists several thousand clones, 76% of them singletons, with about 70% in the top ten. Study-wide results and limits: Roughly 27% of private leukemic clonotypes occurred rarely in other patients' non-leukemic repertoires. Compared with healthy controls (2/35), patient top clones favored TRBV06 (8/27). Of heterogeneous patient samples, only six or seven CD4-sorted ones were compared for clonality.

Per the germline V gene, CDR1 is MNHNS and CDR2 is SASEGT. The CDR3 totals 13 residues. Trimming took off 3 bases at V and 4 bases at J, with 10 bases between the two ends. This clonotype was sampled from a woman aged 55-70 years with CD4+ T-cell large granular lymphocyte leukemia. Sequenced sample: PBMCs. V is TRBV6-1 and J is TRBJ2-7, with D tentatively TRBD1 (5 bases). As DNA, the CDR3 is TGTGCCAGCAGTGAGGGGCCAACTTACGAGCAGTACTTC. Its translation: CASSEGPTYEQYF.